The 23 T cell receptor beta chains reported below all come from one sample, sequenced in a study of T cell repertoires in cytomegalovirus infection. For these TCRs, the target antigens are not known. TCRdb analysed the reads with MiXCR anew, one entry per CDR3 protein. In the table there are 800,000 to 950,000 distinct CDR3 sequences, less than 35% of which are singletons. This material consisted of cultured CD8+ T cells from PBMCs, taken from culture after CMV antigen stimulation. These receptors all come from a human donor in good health (CMV status not recorded). Some clones in this sample may be carry-over from other donors' samples.

The chain carries TRBV11-2 and TRBJ2-1, with 9 bases aligning to TRBD2. From germline, CDR1 is SGHAT and CDR2 FQNNGV. V shed 5 bases, J shed 10 bases, and the junction held 6 bases outside the gene matches. The CDR3 has 13 amino acids. DNA for the CDR3: TGTGCCAGCAGCGGCGGGGGGGCCAGGGAGCAGTTCTTC. Amino acid sequence: CASSGGGAREQFF.

A word on this clonotype: Mismatch with germline at one junction end may stem from a read error. The V gene is TRBV4-1, the J gene TRBJ1-3; a weak D match, TRBD1 (6 bases). This CDR3 has 17 amino acids. Per germline, CDR1 MGHRA and CDR2 YSYEKL. The DNA of the CDR3 is TGTGCCAGCAGCCCGCGCCATTCAGGGGCCTCTGGAAACACCATATATTTT. Protein sequence: CASSPRHSGASGNTIYF.

The chain has TRBV19 and TRBJ2-1, with D maybe TRBD1 (6 bases). V shed 7 bases and J shed 3 bases, with 16 bases lying between them. The V gene's germline CDR1 is LNHDA and CDR2 SQIVND (reference sequence). This CDR3 is 15 amino acids long. The CDR3 is CASTPGGPDYNEQFF. CDR3 bases: TGTGCCAGTACCCCTGGGGGCCCCGACTACAATGAGCAGTTCTTC.

The V call is TRBV6-4, the J call TRBJ1-5; D remains ambiguous. Germline V gene sequence: CDR1 MRHNA, CDR2 SNTAGT. The CDR3 is 15 residues long. Trimming pared 4 bases from V and 1 base from J, leaving 11 bases between. CDR3 sequence (DNA): TGTGCCAGCAGTGTATCCGGGGTAAGCAATCAGCCCCAGCATTTT. Amino acid sequence: CASSVSGVSNQPQHF.

In its sample, this clonotype was seen a few times. The chain has TRBV19 and TRBJ1-1; 9 bases match TRBD1. Per germline, CDR1 LNHDA and CDR2 SQIVND (reference sequence). Trimming took 7 bases from V and 3 from J; bases not matched to a gene: 9. CDR3 size: 15 residues. CDR3 nucleotide sequence: TGTGCCAGTAAGGGACAGGGCCAGGTGTACACTGAAGCTTTCTTT. Protein: CASKGQGQVYTEAFF.

The V gene is TRBV7-3, the J gene TRBJ2-3; TRBD2 might be the D (7 bases). V was trimmed by 0 bases and J by 5 bases, leaving 18 bases between them. From germline, CDR1 is SGHTA and CDR2 FQGTGA. This CDR3 has 17 amino acids. CDR3 sequence reads: CASSLTVRGGQQDTQYF. As DNA, the CDR3 is TGTGCCAGCAGCTTAACGGTGAGGGGGGGTCAGCAAGATACGCAGTATTTT.

The chain links TRBV5-4 to TRBJ1-2, with 10 bases fitting TRBD1. The CDR3 has 12 residues. Germline loops: CDR1 SGHNT, CDR2 YYREEE (reference sequence). After removal of 8 bases from V and 8 bases from J, the junction contained 6 bases not matched to a gene. The CDR3 protein is CASRQGAEGYTF. CDR3 DNA: TGTGCCAGTCGACAGGGGGCTGAAGGCTACACCTTC.

This clonotype turned up a few times. This chain connects TRBV6-6 to TRBJ2-6; no clear D. In germline, CDR1 is MNHNY, CDR2 SVGAGI (reference sequence). CDR3 length: 18 amino acids. Trimming shortened V by 0 bases and J by 2 bases, and 14 bases separated the two germline ends. The CDR3 is CASSYSITRHAGANVLTF. In DNA form, the CDR3 reads TGTGCCAGCAGTTACTCGATAACACGCCACGCTGGGGCCAACGTCCTGACTTTC.

The V gene is TRBV19, the J gene TRBJ1-2, with D perhaps TRBD1 (5 bases). The CDR3 covers 14 residues. V lost 5 bases and J lost 4, with 14 bases in between. Per germline, CDR1 LNHDA and CDR2 SQIVND (reference sequence). DNA for the CDR3: TGTGCCAGTAGTCGGGACGACGTCCCCTATGGCTACACCTTC. This codes for CASSRDDVPYGYTF.

The V call is TRBV6-6, the J call TRBJ2-7; 9 nucleotides agree with TRBD2. V shed 7 bases and J 3 bases; nucleotides not matched to a gene: 4. The CDR3 covers 13 residues. Germline CDR1 MNHNY, CDR2 SVGAGI (reference sequence). The CDR3 region is CASTGTSHYEQYF. The CDR3, as DNA: TGTGCCAGCACCGGGACTAGCCACTACGAGCAGTACTTC.

This chain links TRBV4-1 with TRBJ2-5; D gene unclear. The germline CDR1 and CDR2 sequences are MGHRA and YSYEKL. The CDR3 spans 13 residues. Trimming stripped 0 bases from V and 4 bases from J, with 6 bases between. The CDR3, as DNA: TGCGCCAGCAGCCAAGACCGAAGAGAGACCCAGTACTTC. As protein: CASSQDRRETQYF.

The rearrangement uses TRBV6-1 and TRBJ2-2; D possibly uses TRBD1 or TRBD2 (5 bases each). V shed 6 bases and J shed 2 bases, with 7 bases lying between them. From germline, CDR1 is MNHNS and CDR2 SASEGT. The length of the CDR3 is 13 residues. The CDR3 coding sequence is TGTGCCAGCAGGGGGGTAAACACCGGGGAGCTGTTTTTT. Residues: CASRGVNTGELFF.

This clonotype occurred a few times. The chain has TRBV7-8 and TRBJ2-1; D uncertain. The germline V gene encodes CDR1 SGHVS and CDR2 FQNEAQ. V was pared by 1 base and J by 6 bases, with 10 bases between. The CDR3 length is 14 residues. The DNA of the CDR3 is TGTGCCAGCAGCTTAGGGGTAGCCGTCAATGAGCAGTTCTTC. Translating gives CASSLGVAVNEQFF. Together with reference TRBV7-8 and TRBJ2-1, the CDR3 gives the full variable domain: GAGVSQSPRYKVAKRGQDVALRCDPISGHVSLFWYQQALGQGPEFLTYFQNEAQLDKSGLPSDRFFAERPEGSVSTLKIQRTQQEDSAVYLCASSLGVAVNEQFFGPGTRLTVL.

The chain is built from TRBV6-1 and TRBJ2-1; D possibly corresponds to TRBD1 (6 bases). Germline V CDR1 and CDR2: MNHNS, SASEGT. This CDR3 is built from 15 residues. The V end was cut by 10 bases, the J end by 0 bases, with 16 bases between. The CDR3 is CATRDKEGSYNEQFF. CDR3 bases: TGTGCCACCCGGGACAAAGAGGGCTCCTACAATGAGCAGTTCTTC.

This chain links TRBV11-2 with TRBJ1-1; possibly TRBD1 for D (5 bases). V was trimmed by 3 bases and J by 1 base, leaving 12 bases between them. Germline values: CDR1 SGHAT, CDR2 FQNNGV. The CDR3 extends over 15 amino acids. CDR3 protein: CASSFWDGGNTEAFF. CDR3 nucleotide sequence: TGTGCCAGCAGCTTCTGGGACGGTGGGAACACTGAAGCTTTCTTT.

The chain links TRBV10-3 to TRBJ2-1, with TRBD2 matching 16 bases. J gave up 8 bases and V 7 bases, and 8 bases lay outside the gene matches. The CDR3 has 16 amino acids. The germline V gene has CDR1 ENHRY and CDR2 SYGVKD. The CDR3 nucleotides are TGTGCCATCACTGGGACTAGCGGGGGGGCCGTCCATGAGCAGTTCTTC. This translates into CAITGTSGGAVHEQFF.

This sequence joins TRBV4-3 and TRBJ1-1; TRBD1 aligns across 7 bases. Trimming cost V 2 bases and J 5 bases; bases outside gene matches: 5. Germline V lookup: CDR1 LGHNA, CDR2 YSLEER. This CDR3 region has 14 residues. CDR3 nucleotide sequence: TGCGCCAGCAGCCAAAACAGGGGCGGGACTGAAGCTTTCTTT. Translation gives CASSQNRGGTEAFF.

The chain joins TRBV5-6 to TRBJ1-6, with D perhaps matching TRBD1 (6 bases). This CDR3 is 15 amino acids long. Per germline, CDR1 SGHDT and CDR2 YYEEEE. The V end lost 4 bases, the J end lost 8 bases, and 16 bases lay between the germline ends. Here the CDR3 reads CASSKTRQADSPLHF. DNA of the CDR3: TGTGCCAGCAGCAAAACAAGACAGGCCGATTCACCCCTCCACTTT.

The V call is TRBV29-1, the J call TRBJ1-1, with TRBD1 matching 7 bases. The CDR3 loop spans 14 amino acids. Germline V gene data show CDR1 as SQVTM and CDR2 as ANQGSEA. V lost 0 bases and J lost 5; bases outside the gene matches: 6. The CDR3: CSVEDHRGRTEAFF. The CDR3 DNA reads TGCAGCGTTGAAGATCACAGGGGTCGGACTGAAGCTTTCTTT.

V is TRBV6-6 and J is TRBJ2-4; tentative D call: TRBD2 (5 bases). This CDR3 region has 14 residues. Germline assignment: CDR1 MNHNY and CDR2 SVGAGI (reference sequence). V lost 0 bases, J lost 9 bases, and 12 bases lay in between. CDR3 loop: CASSYSTTRSIQYF. The CDR3 DNA reads TGTGCCAGCAGTTACTCGACTACAAGAAGCATTCAGTACTTC.

This chain connects TRBV5-1 to TRBJ2-2, with D hard to call. The CDR3 totals 13 residues. The V end was cut by 6 bases, the J end by 3 bases, with 9 bases between. CDR1 is SGHRS, CDR2 YFSETQ, per germline. CDR3 protein: CASNPHDTGELFF. Here the CDR3 DNA reads TGCGCCAGCAACCCACATGACACCGGGGAGCTGTTTTTT.

The chain carries TRBV29-1 and TRBJ1-1, with D tentatively TRBD1 (6 bases). Trimming shortened V by 4 bases and J by 7 bases, and 13 bases separated the two germline ends. Germline-derived CDR1 and CDR2 are SQVTM and ANQGSEA. This CDR3 region has 12 residues. The CDR3 loop is CSVVWGAFEAFF. The DNA of the CDR3 is TGCAGCGTTGTATGGGGGGCGTTTGAAGCTTTCTTT.

The chain combines TRBV7-6 with TRBJ2-1; D possibly uses TRBD1 or TRBD2 (5 bases each). Trimming shortened V by 4 bases and J by 0 bases, and 16 bases separated the two germline ends. The CDR3 consists of 17 residues. Per germline, CDR1 SGHVS and CDR2 FNYEAQ. The CDR3 coding sequence is TGTGCCAGCAGCTCTCTGGGACGCGCAAGCTCCTACAATGAGCAGTTCTTC. Encoded protein: CASSSLGRASSYNEQFF.